This T cell receptor beta chain was sequenced in a study of shared clonotypes between healthy human individuals. Germline V lookup: CDR1 LNHDA, CDR2 SQIVND (reference sequence). The CDR3 contains 19 residues. Using immunoSEQ multiplex PCR, the repertoire was profiled, and TCRdb retains in-frame clones only, with some absent. The sample includes approximately 530,000 clones, 90% to 97% of them seen just once. This receptor was obtained from a woman aged 30 to 39 in good health. The source material was naive CD4+ T cells sorted from blood. Subset described: CD45RA+ positively selected. The chain uses TRBV19 and TRBJ2-5, with TRBD2 matching 14 bases. The tail of the sequence fits TRBJ2-7 better, so the J call may be wrong. Here the CDR3 reads CASSGRLAGGPSGTYEQYF. CDR3 bases: TGTGCCAGTAGTGGTCGACTAGCGGGAGGGCCCTCAGGAACCTACGAGCAGTACTTC.